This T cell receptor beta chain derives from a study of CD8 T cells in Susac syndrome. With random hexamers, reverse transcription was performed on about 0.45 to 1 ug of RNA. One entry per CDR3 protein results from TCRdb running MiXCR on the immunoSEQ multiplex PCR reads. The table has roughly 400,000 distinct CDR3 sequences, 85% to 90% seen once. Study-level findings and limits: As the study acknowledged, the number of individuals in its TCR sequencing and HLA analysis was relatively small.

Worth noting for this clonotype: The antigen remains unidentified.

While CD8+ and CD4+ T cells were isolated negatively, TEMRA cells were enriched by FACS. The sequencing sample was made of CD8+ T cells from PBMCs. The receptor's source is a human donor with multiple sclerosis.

CDR3 bases: TGCAGCGTTGAACCTCTTAACACTGAAGCTTTCTTT. It specifies CSVEPLNTEAFF. This rearrangement joins TRBV29-1 to TRBJ1-1; no firm D call. CDR3 length equals 12 residues. Germline V gene lookup returns CDR1 SQVTM and CDR2 ANQGSEA. Trimming removed 2 bases at V and 2 bases at J, with 6 bases between.